These 27 T cell receptor beta chains share one sample of origin, sequenced in a study of Tregs in tolerant kidney transplant recipients. The data were produced by immunoSEQ multiplex PCR, yet TCRdb's version contains in-frame clones alone and is incomplete. The sample table sets out about 30,000 clones. Sequencing used CD8+ T cells from blood, obtained before the transplant. The receptors derive from a human donor who received a combined kidney and bone marrow transplant.

As for this clone: The CDR3 end is not reached by the read, which stops 3 residues before it; the germline J gene fills it in. The chain has TRBV5-1 and TRBJ1-1, with D maybe TRBD1 (5 bases). Trimming took off 2 bases at V and 7 bases at J, with 12 bases between the two ends. The CDR3 is made up of 13 amino acids. Germline lookup yields CDR1 SGHRS and CDR2 YFSETQ. CDR3 region: CASSLVGLNEAFF. The CDR3 DNA, read in part, is TGCGCCAGCAGCTTAGTGGGACTGAATGAA.

Remarks on this clone: The read is 3 residues too short to cover the CDR3 end, so that end is filled in from the germline J gene. The chain joins TRBV19 to TRBJ2-1, with TRBD1 as a possible D gene (6 bases). Trimming removed 3 bases at V and 5 bases at J, with 14 bases between. The CDR3 is 15 residues long. Germline CDR1 reads LNHDA; CDR2 reads SQIVND (reference sequence). The DNA read from the CDR3 is TGTGCCAGTAGTATTTCGACAGGTCCTAACAATGAG. It encodes CASSISTGPNNE. The complete CDR3 protein is CASSISTGPNNEQFF.

In regard to this clone: The read finishes 3 residues shy of the CDR3 end, and the germline J gene is used to complete it. J is TRBJ1-1 and V is TRBV5-1; D possibly corresponds to TRBD1 (6 bases). The germline V gene has CDR1 SGHRS and CDR2 YFSETQ. There are 15 residues in the CDR3. Trimming pared 0 bases from V and 0 bases from J, leaving 9 bases between. This chain's CDR3 is CASSLEGVMNTEAFF. The covered CDR3 bases are TGCGCCAGCAGCTTGGAGGGGGTGATGAACACTGAA. Drawing the rest from reference TRBV5-1 and TRBJ1-1, the complete variable domain is KAGVTQTPRYLIKTRGQQVTLSCSPISGHRSVSWYQQTPGQGLQFLFEYFSETQRNKGNFPGRFSGRQFSNSRSEMNVSTLELGDSALYLCASSLEGVMNTEAFFGQGTRLTVV.

Turning to this clone: The CDR3 end lies 3 residues beyond the end of the read and is filled in from the germline J gene. This chain connects TRBV20-1 to TRBJ2-1; maybe TRBD1 (6 bases). V lost 0 bases and J lost 0, with 9 bases in between. Germline V gene sequence: CDR1 DFQATT, CDR2 SNEGSKA (reference sequence). The CDR3 consists of 15 residues. The covered CDR3 bases are TGCAGTGCTAGAGATACGGGACACTCCTACAATGAG. This encodes CSARDTGHSYNE. The full CDR3 is CSARDTGHSYNEQFF.

CDR3 sequence: CSARDLLAGNYEQYF. The CDR3 DNA, read in part, is TGCAGTGCTAGAGATCTACTAGCGGGAAACTACGAG. The chain joins TRBV20-1 to TRBJ2-7; 10 bases fit TRBD2. Read sequence stops 3 residues before the CDR3 end, and the germline J gene provides the missing end. Germline-derived CDR1 and CDR2 are DFQATT and SNEGSKA (reference sequence). Germline trimming cut 0 bases from V and 3 bases from J; bases unmatched to any gene: 5. The CDR3 consists of 15 residues.

For this clone: The CDR3 end is not reached by the read, which stops 3 residues before it; the germline J gene fills it in. The chain has TRBV10-3 and TRBJ2-1, with TRBD2 matching 11 bases. The CDR3 length is 16 residues. Trimming cost V 6 bases and J 0 bases; bases outside gene matches: 4. The V gene's germline CDR1 is ENHRY and CDR2 SYGVKD. This CDR3 is CAISLGTSGSYNEQFF. The sequenced CDR3 bases are TGTGCCATCAGCTTAGGGACTAGCGGCTCCTACAATGAG.

A remark on this clone: The read stops 3 residues short of the end of the CDR3; the missing end is completed from the germline J gene. The chain is built from TRBV6-2 or TRBV6-3 and TRBJ2-7; TRBD2 aligns across 8 bases. V gave up 8 bases and J gave up 3 bases; unmatched junction bases: 6. CDR1 is MNHEY and CDR2 is SVGEGT in the germline V gene. This CDR3 has 13 residues. The chain's CDR3 is CASQLAAYYEQYF. CDR3 bases read: TGTGCCAGCCAACTAGCGGCCTACTACGAG.

On this clone itself: The CDR3 end is not reached by the read, which stops 3 residues before it; the germline J gene fills it in. The rearrangement links TRBV5-1 to TRBJ2-3, with TRBD1 matching over 9 bases. The trim removed 7 bases at V and 5 bases at J, leaving 8 bases unmatched. The CDR3 covers 14 residues. The germline V gene has CDR1 SGHRS and CDR2 YFSETQ. The CDR3 bases that were read are TGCGCCAGCCACAGGGGGACAGGGTTAGATACG. Protein sequence: CASHRGTGLDT. The full CDR3 is CASHRGTGLDTQYF.

A word on this clone: Read coverage stops 3 residues before the CDR3 terminus; the germline J gene supplies the remainder. The J gene is TRBJ2-2, the V gene TRBV19, with D perhaps matching TRBD1 (6 bases). Germline CDR1 is LNHDA and CDR2 is SQIVND (reference sequence). This CDR3 is 14 amino acids long. V was cut by 6 bases and J by 6 bases, with 14 bases left in between. CDR3 sequence reads: CASRGLQGPGELFF. The part of the CDR3 DNA that was read is TGTGCCAGTAGGGGCCTACAGGGACCCGGGGAG.

Turning to this clone: The read halts 3 residues ahead of the CDR3 end, with the missing end drawn from the germline J gene. V usage is TRBV7-8 and J usage is TRBJ2-1, with TRBD2 matching over 10 bases. The CDR3 length is 15 residues. The germline V gene has CDR1 SGHVS and CDR2 FQNEAQ. V lost 3 bases and J lost 6; bases outside the gene matches: 5. CDR3 sequence reads: CASSFLAGVPNEQFF. The CDR3 bases that were read are TGTGCCAGCAGCTTTCTAGCGGGAGTACCCAATGAG.

Details on this clone: The CDR3 extends 3 residues past the end of the read, so its final part is completed from the germline J gene. The J gene is TRBJ2-1, the V gene TRBV10-3, with TRBD1 as a possible D gene (5 bases). The ends were cut back, 3 bases at V and 6 bases at J, with 12 bases in the middle. The V gene's germline CDR1 is ENHRY and CDR2 SYGVKD. This CDR3 has 14 amino acids. Incomplete CDR3 DNA: TGTGCCATCAGTGAAACGACAGAGGCCAATGAG. It translates to CAISETTEANE. The full-length CDR3 reads as CAISETTEANEQFF.

On this clone itself: The read comes to an end 3 residues before the CDR3 does, leaving the germline J gene to fill in the end. The rearrangement uses TRBV7-9 and TRBJ2-2; D is undetermined. Germline CDR1 is SEHNR and CDR2 is FQNEAQ (reference sequence). This CDR3 is 14 amino acids long. Trimming removed 1 base at V and 1 base at J, with 4 bases between. The sequenced part of the CDR3 DNA is TGTGCCAGCAGCTTAGAACTGAACACCGGGGAG. It specifies CASSLELNTGE. The full CDR3 sequence reads CASSLELNTGELFF.

Note on this clone: Mismatch with germline at one junction end may stem from a read error. Coverage ceases 3 residues before the CDR3 finishes, and the germline J gene fills in the end. This chain connects TRBV7-9 to TRBJ1-2; TRBD1 might be the D (5 bases). Germline V lookup: CDR1 SEHNR, CDR2 FQNEAQ (reference sequence). The CDR3 covers 12 residues. The CDR3 sequence is CAGSKEGYGYTF. The DNA read from the CDR3 is TGTGCCGGCAGCAAGGAGGGGTATGGC.

Note on this clone: The DNA ends 3 residues before the CDR3 does, and the rest of the CDR3 is filled in from the germline J gene. The gene calls are TRBV6-2 or TRBV6-3 and TRBJ2-1; TRBD2 agrees at 7 bases. Germline V lookup: CDR1 MNHEY, CDR2 SVGEGT. Trimming cost V 5 bases and J 1 base; bases outside gene matches: 2. The CDR3 sequence is 14 residues long. CDR3 sequence reads: CASSHSGSYNEQFF. Incomplete CDR3 DNA: TGTGCCAGCAGTCATAGCGGGTCCTACAATGAG.

CDR3 sequence: CASSQDGTGWVEQYF. The DNA read from the CDR3 is TGTGCCAGCAGCCAAGATGGGACAGGGTGGGTCGAG. This sequence joins TRBV14 and TRBJ2-7, with 9 bases matching TRBD1. The read comes to an end 3 residues before the CDR3 does, leaving the germline J gene to fill in the end. The CDR3 contains 15 residues. V lost 0 bases and J lost 6; bases outside the gene matches: 6. The germline V gene encodes CDR1 SGHDN and CDR2 FVKESK.

Turning to this clone: The read ends 3 residues early relative to the CDR3; the germline J gene fills the gap. The chain links TRBV30 to TRBJ2-7, with D possibly matching TRBD2 (5 bases). The CDR3 runs 18 residues. Germline V gene lookup returns CDR1 GTSNPN and CDR2 SVGIG (reference sequence). V was trimmed by 0 bases and J by 0 bases, leaving 21 bases between them. CDR3 loop: CAWSVKFYTSGHSYEQYF. CDR3 bases read: TGTGCCTGGAGTGTAAAGTTTTATACCAGCGGTCACTCCTACGAG.

In the case of this clone: The read comes to an end 3 residues before the CDR3 does, leaving the germline J gene to fill in the end. The chain recombines TRBV30 with TRBJ2-5; no firm D call. V was cut by 1 base and J by 2 bases, with 11 bases left in between. Germline CDR1 and CDR2: GTSNPN and SVGIG (reference sequence). The CDR3 totals 14 residues. The DNA read from the CDR3 is TGTGCCTGGAGTGGGGCAGTTCTGCAAGAGACC. Translation: CAWSGAVLQET. The full CDR3 is CAWSGAVLQETQYF.

Details on this clone: The read comes to an end 3 residues before the CDR3 does, leaving the germline J gene to fill in the end. The chain has TRBV30 and TRBJ1-1, with TRBD1 as a possible D gene (5 bases). Germline CDR1 is GTSNPN and CDR2 is SVGIG (reference sequence). The germline V and J ends were trimmed by 0 bases and 6 bases, with 8 bases remaining between them. The CDR3 is 12 amino acids. CDR3: CAWSVRVAEAFF. CDR3 DNA (partial): TGTGCCTGGAGTGTCAGGGTGGCTGAA.

On this clone itself: The CDR3 goes on 3 residues after the read ends, and that part is filled in from the germline J gene. The V gene is TRBV19, the J gene TRBJ2-1; 11 positions agree with TRBD2. After removal of 2 bases from V and 3 bases from J, the junction contained 3 bases not matched to a gene. The CDR3 consists of 16 residues. Germline V gene data show CDR1 as LNHDA and CDR2 as SQIVND (reference sequence). CDR3 amino acids: CASSITSGRIYNEQFF. The sequenced CDR3 bases are TGTGCCAGTAGTATAACTAGCGGGAGAATCTACAATGAG.

Turning to this clone: The read terminates 3 residues before the CDR3 end, so the remaining end is supplied by the germline J gene. The chain carries TRBV29-1 and TRBJ2-7; the match to TRBD1 covers 11 bases. Germline-derived CDR1 and CDR2 are SQVTM and ANQGSEA. This CDR3 has 14 amino acids. V trimming: 3 bases; J trimming: 2 bases; junction bases outside the gene matches: 3. The CDR3 sequence is CSVEGTGGTYEQYF. CDR3 DNA (partial): TGCAGCGTTGAGGGGACAGGGGGGACCTACGAG.

Concerning this clone: The read halts 3 residues ahead of the CDR3 end, with the missing end drawn from the germline J gene. The chain carries TRBV19 and TRBJ2-5; 7 nucleotides match TRBD1. The V gene's germline CDR1 is LNHDA and CDR2 SQIVND (reference sequence). The CDR3 is 14 residues long. V was pared by 9 bases and J by 3 bases, with 10 bases of the junction left unmatched. The CDR3 bases that were read are TGTGCCAGCGGGACCGGGACAGTTAAAGAGACC. Translated: CASGTGTVKET. The whole CDR3 reads CASGTGTVKETQYF.

On this clone itself: The CDR3 extends 3 residues past the end of the read, so its final part is completed from the germline J gene. This chain uses TRBV19 with TRBJ2-1, with TRBD2 as a possible D gene (6 bases). V was pared by 5 bases and J by 8 bases, with 13 bases between. Germline V lookup: CDR1 LNHDA, CDR2 SQIVND (reference sequence). The CDR3 consists of 13 residues. The CDR3 sequence: CASSWTMSHEQFF. CDR3 DNA (partial): TGTGCCAGTAGTTGGACTATGTCCCATGAG.

To note about this clone: The read stops 3 residues short of the end of the CDR3; the missing end is completed from the germline J gene. The V gene is TRBV2, the J gene TRBJ2-7; a possible D gene is TRBD2 (6 bases). The CDR3 is made up of 15 amino acids. Trimming pared 6 bases from V and 4 bases from J, leaving 19 bases between. CDR1 and CDR2 from the germline V gene are SNHLY and FYNNEI. Here the CDR3 reads CASSASATSPYEQYF. The CDR3 bases that were read are TGTGCCAGCAGCGCTAGCGCCACCTCCCCTTACGAG.

Comments on this clone: Sequencing ends 3 residues short of the CDR3 end; the germline J gene provides the rest. The chain carries TRBV7-6 and TRBJ2-7, with D maybe TRBD1 (5 bases). The V end was cut by 2 bases, the J end by 0 bases, with 14 bases between. This CDR3 comprises 16 residues. Germline loops: CDR1 SGHVS, CDR2 FNYEAQ. CDR3 DNA (partial): TGTGCCAGCAGCTTATTTCTAGGACAAGGCTCCTACGAG. Its translation: CASSLFLGQGSYE. The CDR3 as a whole reads CASSLFLGQGSYEQYF.

Of note for this clone: The read comes to an end 3 residues before the CDR3 does, leaving the germline J gene to fill in the end. The gene calls are TRBV19 and TRBJ2-7; 8 bases line up with TRBD1. The germline gives CDR1 LNHDA, CDR2 SQIVND (reference sequence). J lost 0 bases, V lost 5 bases, and 6 bases had no gene match. The CDR3 length is 15 residues. The CDR3 here is CASSPGQGYSYEQYF. The DNA read from the CDR3 is TGTGCCAGTAGTCCCGGACAGGGCTACTCCTACGAG.

Concerning this clone: The read gets to within 3 residues of the CDR3 end, and the germline J gene fills in the rest. This chain uses TRBV19 with TRBJ1-6, with D perhaps TRBD1 (6 bases). Trimming took off 7 bases at V and 9 bases at J, with 10 bases between the two ends. CDR3 length: 12 residues. Germline CDR1 LNHDA, CDR2 SQIVND (reference sequence). The chain's CDR3 is CASTQGSSPLHF. The CDR3 bases that were read are TGTGCCAGTACTCAGGGGAGTTCACCC.

Regarding this clone: Read data end 3 residues before the CDR3 end; the end is taken from the germline J gene. This chain uses TRBV7-6 with TRBJ2-1; 8 nucleotides agree with TRBD2. CDR3 length: 15 amino acids. CDR1 and CDR2 (germline): SGHVS, FNYEAQ. The V segment lost 4 bases and the J segment 5 bases; nucleotides outside the gene matches: 7. This chain's CDR3 is CASSWGLGVDNEQFF. The CDR3 DNA, read in part, is TGTGCCAGCAGCTGGGGACTAGGAGTCGACAATGAG.